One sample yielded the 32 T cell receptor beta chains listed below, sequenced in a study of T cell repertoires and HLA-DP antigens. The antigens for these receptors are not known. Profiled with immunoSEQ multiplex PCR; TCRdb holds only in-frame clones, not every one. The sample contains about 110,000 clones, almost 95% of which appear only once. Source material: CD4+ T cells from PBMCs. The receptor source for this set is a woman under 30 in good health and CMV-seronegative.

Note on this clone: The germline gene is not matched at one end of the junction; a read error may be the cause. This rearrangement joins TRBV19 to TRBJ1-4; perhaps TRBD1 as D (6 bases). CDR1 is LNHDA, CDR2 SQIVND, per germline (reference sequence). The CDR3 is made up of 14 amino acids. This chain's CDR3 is CASREGGPNEKLFF. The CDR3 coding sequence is TGTGCCAGTAGAGAGGGGGGGCCTAACGAAAAACTGTTTTTT.

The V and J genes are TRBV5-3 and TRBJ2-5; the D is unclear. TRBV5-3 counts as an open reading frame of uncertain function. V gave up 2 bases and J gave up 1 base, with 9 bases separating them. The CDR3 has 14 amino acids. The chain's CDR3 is CARSFDTLQETQYF. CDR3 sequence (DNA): TGTGCCAGAAGCTTCGACACCCTCCAAGAGACCCAGTACTTC.

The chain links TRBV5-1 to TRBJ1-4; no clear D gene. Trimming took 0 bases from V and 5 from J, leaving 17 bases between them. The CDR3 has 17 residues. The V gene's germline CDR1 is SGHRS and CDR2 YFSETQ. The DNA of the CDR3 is TGCGCCAGCAGCTTGGCCGGTGTCGTTCGATCAAATGAAAAACTGTTTTTT. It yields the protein CASSLAGVVRSNEKLFF.

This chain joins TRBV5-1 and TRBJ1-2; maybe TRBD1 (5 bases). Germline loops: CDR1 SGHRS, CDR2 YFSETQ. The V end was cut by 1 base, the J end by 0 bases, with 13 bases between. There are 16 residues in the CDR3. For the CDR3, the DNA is TGCGCCAGCAGCTTGATGGGCAGGGATGCTAACTATGGCTACACCTTC. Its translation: CASSLMGRDANYGYTF.

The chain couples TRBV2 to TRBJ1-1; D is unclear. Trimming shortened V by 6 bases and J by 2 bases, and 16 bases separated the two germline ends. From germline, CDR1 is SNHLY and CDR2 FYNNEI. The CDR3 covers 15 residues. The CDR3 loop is CASRQRIDGNTEAFF. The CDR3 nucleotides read TGTGCCAGCAGGCAACGGATAGACGGCAACACTGAAGCTTTCTTT. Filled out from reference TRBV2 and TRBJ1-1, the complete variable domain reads EPEVTQTPSHQVTQMGQEVILRCVPISNHLYFYWYRQILGQKVEFLVSFYNNEISEKSEIFDDQFSVERPDGSNFTLKIRSTKLEDSAMYFCASRQRIDGNTEAFFGQGTRLTVV.

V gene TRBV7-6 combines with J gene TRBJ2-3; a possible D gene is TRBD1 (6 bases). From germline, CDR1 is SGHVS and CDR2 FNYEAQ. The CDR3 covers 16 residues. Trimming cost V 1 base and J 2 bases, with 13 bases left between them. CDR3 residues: CASSLVAGEATDTQYF. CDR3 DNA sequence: TGTGCCAGCAGCTTAGTCGCAGGGGAAGCCACAGATACGCAGTATTTT.

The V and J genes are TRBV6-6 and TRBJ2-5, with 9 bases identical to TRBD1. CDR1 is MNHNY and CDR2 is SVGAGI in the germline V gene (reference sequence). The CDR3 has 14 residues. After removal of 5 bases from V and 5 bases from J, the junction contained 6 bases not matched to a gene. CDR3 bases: TGTGCCAGCAGTACGGGAGACAGGGGGGAGACCCAGTACTTC. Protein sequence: CASSTGDRGETQYF.

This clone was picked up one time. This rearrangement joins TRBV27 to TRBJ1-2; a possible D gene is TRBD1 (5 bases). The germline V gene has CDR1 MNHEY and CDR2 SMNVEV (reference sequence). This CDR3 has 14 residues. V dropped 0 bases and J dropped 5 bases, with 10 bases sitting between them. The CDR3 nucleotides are TGTGCCAGCAGTTTATCCGTCCCAGGGTATGGCTACACCTTC. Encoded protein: CASSLSVPGYGYTF.

The DNA of the CDR3 is TGCGCCAGCAGCTCGGACAGGGGAATAGACACCATATATTTT. This encodes CASSSDRGIDTIYF. V is TRBV5-1 and J is TRBJ1-3; TRBD1 matches at 9 bases. The germline V gene has CDR1 SGHRS and CDR2 YFSETQ. The CDR3 is 14 amino acids. V was clipped by 3 bases and J by 8 bases; unmatched bases: 6. Supplemented by reference TRBV5-1 and TRBJ1-3, the full variable domain reads KAGVTQTPRYLIKTRGQQVTLSCSPISGHRSVSWYQQTPGQGLQFLFEYFSETQRNKGNFPGRFSGRQFSNSRSEMNVSTLELGDSALYLCASSSDRGIDTIYFGEGSWLTVV.

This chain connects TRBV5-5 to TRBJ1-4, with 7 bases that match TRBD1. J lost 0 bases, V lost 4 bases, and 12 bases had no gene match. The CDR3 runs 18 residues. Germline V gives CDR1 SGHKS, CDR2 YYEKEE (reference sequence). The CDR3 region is CASSLDRGQGATNEKLFF. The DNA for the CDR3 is TGTGCCAGCAGCCTGGATCGAGGGCAGGGGGCAACTAATGAAAAACTGTTTTTT.

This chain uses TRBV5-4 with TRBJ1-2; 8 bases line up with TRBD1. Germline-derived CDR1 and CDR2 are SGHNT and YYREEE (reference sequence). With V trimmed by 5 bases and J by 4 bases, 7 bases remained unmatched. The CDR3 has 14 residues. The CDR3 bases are TGTGCCAGCAGTCCAGGGGGCCTCGGCTATGGCTACACCTTC. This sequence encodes CASSPGGLGYGYTF.

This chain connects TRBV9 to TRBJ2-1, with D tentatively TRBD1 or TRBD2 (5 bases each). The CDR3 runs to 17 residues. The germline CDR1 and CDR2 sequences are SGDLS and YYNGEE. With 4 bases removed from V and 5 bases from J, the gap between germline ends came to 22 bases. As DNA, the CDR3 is TGTGCCAGCAGCCCCCTGGGGCTAGCTAGGGGAAACAATGAGCAGTTCTTC. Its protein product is CASSPLGLARGNNEQFF.

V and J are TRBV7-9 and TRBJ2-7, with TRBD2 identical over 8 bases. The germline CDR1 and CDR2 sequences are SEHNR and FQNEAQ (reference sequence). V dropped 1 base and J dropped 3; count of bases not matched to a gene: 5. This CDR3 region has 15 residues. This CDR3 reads CASSLGSGGDYEQYV. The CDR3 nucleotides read TGTGCCAGCAGCTTAGGGAGCGGGGGTGACTACGAGCAGTACGTC.

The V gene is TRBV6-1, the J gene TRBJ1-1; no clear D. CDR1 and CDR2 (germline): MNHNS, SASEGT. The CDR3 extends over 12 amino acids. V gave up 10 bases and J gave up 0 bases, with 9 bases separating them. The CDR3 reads CATRHLNTEAFF. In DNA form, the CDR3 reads TGTGCCACCAGACACCTGAACACTGAAGCTTTCTTT.

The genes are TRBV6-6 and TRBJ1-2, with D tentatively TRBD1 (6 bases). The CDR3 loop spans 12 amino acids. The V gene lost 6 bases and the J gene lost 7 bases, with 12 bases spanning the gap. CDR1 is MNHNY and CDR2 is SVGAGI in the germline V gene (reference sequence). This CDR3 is CASRNRVGGYTF. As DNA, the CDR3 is TGTGCCAGCAGAAACAGGGTCGGTGGCTACACCTTC.

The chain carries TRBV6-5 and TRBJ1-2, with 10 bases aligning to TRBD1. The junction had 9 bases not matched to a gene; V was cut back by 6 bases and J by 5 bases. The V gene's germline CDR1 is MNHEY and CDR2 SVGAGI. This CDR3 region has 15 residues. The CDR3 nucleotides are TGTGCCAGCAGCCACCGGGACAGGGGCGGGTATGGCTACACCTTC. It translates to CASSHRDRGGYGYTF.

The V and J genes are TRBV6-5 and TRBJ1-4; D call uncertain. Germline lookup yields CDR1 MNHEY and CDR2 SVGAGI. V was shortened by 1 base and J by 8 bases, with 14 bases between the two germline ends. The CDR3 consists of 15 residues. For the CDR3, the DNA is TGTGCCAGCAGTTACTTAAGGTCTATATTAGAAAAACTGTTTTTT. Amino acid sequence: CASSYLRSILEKLFF.

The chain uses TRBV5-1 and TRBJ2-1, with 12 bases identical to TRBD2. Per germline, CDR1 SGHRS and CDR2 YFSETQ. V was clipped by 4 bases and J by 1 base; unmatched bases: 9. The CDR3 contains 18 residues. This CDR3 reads CASSGGRGTSGSYNEQFF. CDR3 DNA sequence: TGCGCCAGCAGCGGGGGTAGGGGGACTAGCGGGTCCTACAATGAGCAGTTCTTC.

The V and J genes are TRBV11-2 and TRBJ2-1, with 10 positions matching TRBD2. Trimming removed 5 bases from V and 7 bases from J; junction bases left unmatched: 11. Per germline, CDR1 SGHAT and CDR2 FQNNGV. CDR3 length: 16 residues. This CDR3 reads CASSHYSGRSGNEQFF. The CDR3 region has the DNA TGTGCCAGCAGCCACTATAGCGGGAGGTCTGGGAATGAGCAGTTCTTC.

CDR3 in DNA: TGTGCCAGCAGCAGGACAGGGGGCAGGGAGACCCAGTACTTC. It codes for CASSRTGGRETQYF. The chain combines TRBV7-2 with TRBJ2-5; 11 bases match TRBD1. Losses at the gene ends were 5 bases for V and 5 bases for J; bases not matched to a gene: 4. This CDR3 contains 14 residues. CDR1 is SGHTA, CDR2 FQGNSA, per germline.

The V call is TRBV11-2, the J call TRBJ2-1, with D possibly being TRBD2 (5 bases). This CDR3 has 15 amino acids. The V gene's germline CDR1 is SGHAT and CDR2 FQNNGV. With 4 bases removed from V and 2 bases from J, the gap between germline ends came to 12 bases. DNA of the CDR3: TGTGCCAGCAGCTCGACTATCCAAACCTACAATGAGCAGTTCTTC. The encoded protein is CASSSTIQTYNEQFF.

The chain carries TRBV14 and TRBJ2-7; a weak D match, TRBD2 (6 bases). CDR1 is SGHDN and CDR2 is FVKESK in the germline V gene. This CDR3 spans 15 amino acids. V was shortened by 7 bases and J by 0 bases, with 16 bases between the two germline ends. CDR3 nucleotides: TGTGCCAGCAAACCATCGAGCGGGTACTCCTACGAGCAGTACTTC. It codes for CASKPSSGYSYEQYF.

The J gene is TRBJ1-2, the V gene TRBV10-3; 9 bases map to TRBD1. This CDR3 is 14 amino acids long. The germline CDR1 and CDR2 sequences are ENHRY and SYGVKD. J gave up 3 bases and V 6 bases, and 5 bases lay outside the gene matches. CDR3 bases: TGTGCCATCAGATTTGGACAGGGGTACTATGGCTACACCTTC. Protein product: CAIRFGQGYYGYTF.

The CDR3 sequence is CASSLPQGLNYGYTF. The CDR3 DNA sequence: TGCGCCAGCAGCTTGCCCCAGGGTCTTAACTATGGCTACACCTTC. V usage is TRBV5-1 and J usage is TRBJ1-2, with a tentative D call TRBD1 (5 bases). Trimming removed 1 base from V and 1 base from J, with 11 bases in between. The length of the CDR3 is 15 residues. From germline, CDR1 is SGHRS and CDR2 YFSETQ.

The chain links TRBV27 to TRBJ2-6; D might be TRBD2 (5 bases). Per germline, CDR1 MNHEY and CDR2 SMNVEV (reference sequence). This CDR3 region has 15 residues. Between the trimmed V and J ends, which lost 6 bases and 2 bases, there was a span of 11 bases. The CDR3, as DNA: TGTGCCAGCAGCCCGAGGGTGACTGGGGCCAACGTCCTGACTTTC. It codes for CASSPRVTGANVLTF.

CDR3 sequence: CAISTGGHEQYF. CDR3 sequence (DNA): TGTGCTATTTCTACAGGGGGCCACGAGCAGTACTTC. V usage is TRBV7-7 and J usage is TRBJ2-7; 9 bases align to TRBD1. The CDR3 extends over 12 amino acids. Germline V gene lookup returns CDR1 SSHAT and CDR2 FNYEAQ (reference sequence).

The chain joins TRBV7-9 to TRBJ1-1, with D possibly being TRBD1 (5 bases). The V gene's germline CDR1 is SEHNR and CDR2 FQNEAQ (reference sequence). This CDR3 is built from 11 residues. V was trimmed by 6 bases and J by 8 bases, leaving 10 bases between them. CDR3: CASRRRQEAFF. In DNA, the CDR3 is TGTGCCAGCAGGCGACGACAGGAAGCTTTCTTT.

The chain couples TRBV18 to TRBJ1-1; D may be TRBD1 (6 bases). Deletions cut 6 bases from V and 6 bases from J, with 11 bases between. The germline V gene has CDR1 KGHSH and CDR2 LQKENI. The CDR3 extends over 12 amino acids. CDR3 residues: CASSQTGPEAFF. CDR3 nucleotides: TGTGCCAGCTCTCAAACAGGGCCTGAAGCTTTCTTT.

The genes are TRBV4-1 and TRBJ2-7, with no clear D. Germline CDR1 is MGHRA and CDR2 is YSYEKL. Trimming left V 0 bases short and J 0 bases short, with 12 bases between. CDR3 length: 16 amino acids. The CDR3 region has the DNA TGCGCCAGCAGCCAAGAGTTAAAGCTCTTCTCCTACGAGCAGTACTTC. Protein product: CASSQELKLFSYEQYF.

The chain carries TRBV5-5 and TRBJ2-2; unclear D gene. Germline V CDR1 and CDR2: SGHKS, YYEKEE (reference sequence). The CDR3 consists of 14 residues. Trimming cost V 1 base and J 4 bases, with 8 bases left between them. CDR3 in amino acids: CASSLTAGTGELFF. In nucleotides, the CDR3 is TGTGCCAGCAGCTTGACGGCAGGCACCGGGGAGCTGTTTTTT.

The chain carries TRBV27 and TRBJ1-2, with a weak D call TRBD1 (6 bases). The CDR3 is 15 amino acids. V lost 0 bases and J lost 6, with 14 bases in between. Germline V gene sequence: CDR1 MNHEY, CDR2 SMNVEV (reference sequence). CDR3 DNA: TGTGCCAGCAGTTTATCGTGGGGGGCAGGGAATGGCTACACCTTC. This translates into CASSLSWGAGNGYTF.

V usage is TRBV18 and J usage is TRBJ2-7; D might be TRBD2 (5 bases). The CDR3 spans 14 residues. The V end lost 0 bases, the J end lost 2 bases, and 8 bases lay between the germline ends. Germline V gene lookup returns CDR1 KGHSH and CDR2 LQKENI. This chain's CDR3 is CASSPPEGTYEQYF. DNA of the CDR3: TGTGCCAGCTCACCACCTGAGGGAACCTACGAGCAGTACTTC.